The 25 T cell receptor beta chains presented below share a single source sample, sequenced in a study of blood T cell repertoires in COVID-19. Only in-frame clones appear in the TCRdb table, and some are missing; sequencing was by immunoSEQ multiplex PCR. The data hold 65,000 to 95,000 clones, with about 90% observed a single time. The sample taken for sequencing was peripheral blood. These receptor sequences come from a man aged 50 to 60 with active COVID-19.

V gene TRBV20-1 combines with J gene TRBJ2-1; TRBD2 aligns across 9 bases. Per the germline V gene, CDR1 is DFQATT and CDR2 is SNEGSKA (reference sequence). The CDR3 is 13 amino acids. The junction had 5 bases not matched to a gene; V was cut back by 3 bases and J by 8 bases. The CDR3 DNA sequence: TGCAGTGCTAGTCTAGCGGGGTTCTATGAGCAGTTCTTC. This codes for CSASLAGFYEQFF.

CDR3 in DNA: TGTGCCAGCAGCTTTCAGGGGCACACTGAAGCTTTCTTT. Translated: CASSFQGHTEAFF. The chain links TRBV7-9 to TRBJ1-1, with a tentative D call TRBD1 (6 bases). Trimming took off 3 bases at V and 3 bases at J, with 8 bases between the two ends. Germline values: CDR1 SEHNR, CDR2 FQNEAQ (reference sequence). This CDR3 region has 13 residues.

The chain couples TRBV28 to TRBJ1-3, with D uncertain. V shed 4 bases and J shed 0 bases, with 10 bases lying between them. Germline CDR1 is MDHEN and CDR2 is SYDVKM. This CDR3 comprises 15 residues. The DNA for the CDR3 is TGTGCCAGCAGTTCTGGAGTCCCCTCTGGAAACACCATATATTTT. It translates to CASSSGVPSGNTIYF. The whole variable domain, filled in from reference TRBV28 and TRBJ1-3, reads DVKVTQSSRYLVKRTGEKVFLECVQDMDHENMFWYRQDPGLGLRLIYFSYDVKMKEKGDIPEGYSVSREKKERFSLILESASTNQTSMYLCASSSGVPSGNTIYFGEGSWLTVV.

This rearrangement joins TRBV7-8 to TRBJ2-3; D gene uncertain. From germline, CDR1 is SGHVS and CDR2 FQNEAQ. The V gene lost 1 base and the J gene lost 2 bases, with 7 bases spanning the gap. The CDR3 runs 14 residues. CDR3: CASSLGTFTDTQYF. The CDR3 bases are TGTGCCAGCAGCTTAGGAACTTTCACAGATACGCAGTATTTT.

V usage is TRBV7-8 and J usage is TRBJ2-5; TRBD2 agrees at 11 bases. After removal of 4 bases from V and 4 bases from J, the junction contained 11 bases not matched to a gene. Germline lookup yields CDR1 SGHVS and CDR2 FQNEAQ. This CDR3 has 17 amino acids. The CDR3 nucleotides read TGTGCCAGCAGCTCCCTCCTAGCGGGGGGCTCGAGAGAGACCCAGTACTTC. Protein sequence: CASSSLLAGGSRETQYF. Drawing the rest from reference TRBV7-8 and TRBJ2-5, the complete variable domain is GAGVSQSPRYKVAKRGQDVALRCDPISGHVSLFWYQQALGQGPEFLTYFQNEAQLDKSGLPSDRFFAERPEGSVSTLKIQRTQQEDSAVYLCASSSLLAGGSRETQYFGPGTRLLVL.

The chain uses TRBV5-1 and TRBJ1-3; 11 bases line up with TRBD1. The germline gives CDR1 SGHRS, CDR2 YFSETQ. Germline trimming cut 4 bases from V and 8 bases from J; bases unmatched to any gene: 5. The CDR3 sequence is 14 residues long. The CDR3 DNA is TGCGCCAGCAGCCGGACAGGGGGCGAGGACACCATATATTTT. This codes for CASSRTGGEDTIYF.

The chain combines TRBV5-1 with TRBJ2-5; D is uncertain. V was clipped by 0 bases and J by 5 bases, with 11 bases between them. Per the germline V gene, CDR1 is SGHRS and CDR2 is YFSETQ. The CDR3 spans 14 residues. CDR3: CASSLVPGSETQYF. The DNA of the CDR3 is TGCGCCAGCAGCTTGGTGCCAGGATCGGAGACCCAGTACTTC.

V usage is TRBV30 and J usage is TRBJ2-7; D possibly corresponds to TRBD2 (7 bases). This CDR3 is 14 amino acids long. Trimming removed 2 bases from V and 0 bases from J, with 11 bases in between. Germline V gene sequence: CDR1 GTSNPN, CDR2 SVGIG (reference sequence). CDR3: CAWSFGGLSYEQYF. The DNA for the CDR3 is TGTGCCTGGAGTTTCGGGGGGCTCTCCTACGAGCAGTACTTC.

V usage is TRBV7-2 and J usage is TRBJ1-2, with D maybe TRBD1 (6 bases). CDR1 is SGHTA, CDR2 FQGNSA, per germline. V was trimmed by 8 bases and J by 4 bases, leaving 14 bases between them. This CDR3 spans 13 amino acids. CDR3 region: CASGPEQGYGYTF. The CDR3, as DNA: TGTGCCAGCGGCCCTGAACAGGGCTATGGCTACACCTTC.

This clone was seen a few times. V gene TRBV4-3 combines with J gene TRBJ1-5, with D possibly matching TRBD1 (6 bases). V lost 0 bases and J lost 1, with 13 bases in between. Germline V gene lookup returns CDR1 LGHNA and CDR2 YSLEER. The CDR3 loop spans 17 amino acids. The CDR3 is CASSQDPQQGSNQPQHF. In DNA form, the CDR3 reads TGCGCCAGCAGCCAAGACCCCCAACAGGGCAGCAATCAGCCCCAGCATTTT.

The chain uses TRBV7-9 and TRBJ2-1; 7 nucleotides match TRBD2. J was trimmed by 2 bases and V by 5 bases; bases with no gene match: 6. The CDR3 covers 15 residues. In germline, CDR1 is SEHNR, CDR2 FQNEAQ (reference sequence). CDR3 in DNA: TGTGCCAGCAGCAAGACTAGCAAGACCTACAATGAGCAGTTCTTC. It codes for CASSKTSKTYNEQFF.

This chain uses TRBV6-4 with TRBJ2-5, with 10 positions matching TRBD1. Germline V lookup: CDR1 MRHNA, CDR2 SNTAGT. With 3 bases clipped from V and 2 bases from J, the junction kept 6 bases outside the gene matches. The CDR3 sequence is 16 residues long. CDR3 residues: CASSELAGQGQETQYF. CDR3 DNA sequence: TGTGCCAGCAGTGAGCTCGCGGGACAGGGGCAAGAGACCCAGTACTTC.

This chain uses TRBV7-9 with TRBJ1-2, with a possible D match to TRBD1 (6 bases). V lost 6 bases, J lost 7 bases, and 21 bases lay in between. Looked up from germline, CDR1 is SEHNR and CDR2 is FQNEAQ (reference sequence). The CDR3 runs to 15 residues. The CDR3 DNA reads TGTGCCAGCAGGAGGGGGACGAGCCGTGGCGGTGGCTACACCTTC. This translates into CASRRGTSRGGGYTF.

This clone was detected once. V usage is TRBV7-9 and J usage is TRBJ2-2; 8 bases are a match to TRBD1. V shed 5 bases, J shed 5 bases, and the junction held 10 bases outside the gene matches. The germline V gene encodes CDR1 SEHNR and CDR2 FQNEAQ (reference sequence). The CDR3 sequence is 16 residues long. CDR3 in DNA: TGTGCCAGCAGCAGATGGACAGGGTTTAGGACCGGGGAGCTGTTTTTT. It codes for CASSRWTGFRTGELFF.

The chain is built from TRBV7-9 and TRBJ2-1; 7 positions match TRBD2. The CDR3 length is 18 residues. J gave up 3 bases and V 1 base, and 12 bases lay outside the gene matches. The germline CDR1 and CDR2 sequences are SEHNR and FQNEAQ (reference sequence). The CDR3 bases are TGTGCCAGCAGCTTAGTATTGGTGGCGGGAGAAAACTACAATGAGCAGTTCTTC. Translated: CASSLVLVAGENYNEQFF.

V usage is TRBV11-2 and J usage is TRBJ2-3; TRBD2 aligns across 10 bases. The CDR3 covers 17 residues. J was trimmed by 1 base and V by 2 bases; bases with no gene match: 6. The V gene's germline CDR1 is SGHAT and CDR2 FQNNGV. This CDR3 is CASSLSIAGGGTDTQYF. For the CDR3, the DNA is TGTGCCAGCAGCTTAAGCATAGCGGGGGGAGGCACAGATACGCAGTATTTT.

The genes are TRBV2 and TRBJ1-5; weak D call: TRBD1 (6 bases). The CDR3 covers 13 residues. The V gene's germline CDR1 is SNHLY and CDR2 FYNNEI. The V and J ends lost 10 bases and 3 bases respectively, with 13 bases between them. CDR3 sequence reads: CATKWTANQPQHF. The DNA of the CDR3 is TGTGCCACAAAATGGACAGCCAATCAGCCCCAGCATTTT.

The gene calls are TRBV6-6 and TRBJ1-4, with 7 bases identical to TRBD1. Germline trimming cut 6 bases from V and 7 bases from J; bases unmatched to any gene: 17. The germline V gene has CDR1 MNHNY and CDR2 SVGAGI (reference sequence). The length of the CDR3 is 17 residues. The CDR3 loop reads CASRRQGIAASSEKLFF. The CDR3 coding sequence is TGTGCCAGCAGGCGACAGGGAATTGCTGCTTCGAGTGAAAAACTGTTTTTT.

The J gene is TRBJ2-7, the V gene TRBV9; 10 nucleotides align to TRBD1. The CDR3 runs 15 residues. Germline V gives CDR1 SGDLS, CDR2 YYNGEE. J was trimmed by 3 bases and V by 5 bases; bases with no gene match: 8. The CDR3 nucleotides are TGTGCCAGCAGAAACCGGGACAGGGGTGTCTACGAGCAGTACTTC. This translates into CASRNRDRGVYEQYF.

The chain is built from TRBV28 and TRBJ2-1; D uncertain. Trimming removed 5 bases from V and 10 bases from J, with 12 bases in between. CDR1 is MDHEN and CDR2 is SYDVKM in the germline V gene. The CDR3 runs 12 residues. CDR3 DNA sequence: TGTGCCAGCAGTCTCACGGCAGGAGAGCAGTTCTTC. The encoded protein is CASSLTAGEQFF.

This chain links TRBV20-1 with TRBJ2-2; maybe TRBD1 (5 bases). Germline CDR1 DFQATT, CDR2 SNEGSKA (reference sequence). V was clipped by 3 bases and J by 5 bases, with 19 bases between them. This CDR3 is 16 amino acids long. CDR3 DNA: TGCAGTGCTAGTTTTCGACAGAGGACGTATACCGGGGAGCTGTTTTTT. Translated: CSASFRQRTYTGELFF.

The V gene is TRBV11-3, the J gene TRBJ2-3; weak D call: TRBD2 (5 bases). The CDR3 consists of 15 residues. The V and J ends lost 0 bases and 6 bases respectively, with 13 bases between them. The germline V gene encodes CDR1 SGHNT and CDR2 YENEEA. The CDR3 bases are TGTGCCAGCAGCTTAGATCTCTCGGGGTGGGATACGCAGTATTTT. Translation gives CASSLDLSGWDTQYF.

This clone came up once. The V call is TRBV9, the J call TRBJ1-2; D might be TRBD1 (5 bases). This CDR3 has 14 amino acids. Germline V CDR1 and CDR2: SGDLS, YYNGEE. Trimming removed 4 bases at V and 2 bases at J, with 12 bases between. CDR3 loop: CASSPPAGNYGYTF. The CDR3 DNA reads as TGTGCCAGCAGCCCACCGGCAGGGAACTATGGCTACACCTTC.

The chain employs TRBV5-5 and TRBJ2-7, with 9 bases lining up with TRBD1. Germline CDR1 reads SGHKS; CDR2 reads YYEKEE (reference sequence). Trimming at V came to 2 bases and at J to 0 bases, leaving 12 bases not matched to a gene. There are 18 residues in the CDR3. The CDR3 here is CASSFGTGQTQSSYEQYF. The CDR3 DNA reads TGTGCCAGCAGCTTCGGGACAGGGCAGACTCAGAGCTCCTACGAGCAGTACTTC.

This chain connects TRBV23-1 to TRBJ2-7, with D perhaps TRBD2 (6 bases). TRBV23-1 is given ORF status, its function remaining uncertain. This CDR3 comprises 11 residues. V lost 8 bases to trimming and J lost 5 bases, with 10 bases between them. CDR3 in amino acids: CASGGADEQYF. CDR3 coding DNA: TGCGCCAGCGGCGGGGCCGACGAGCAGTACTTC.